Reported below is one T cell receptor (beta chain). What it binds is unknown. 60 Vbeta and 13 Jbeta primers were used in PCR. Produced via immunoSEQ multiplex PCR; TCRdb's table is partial and in-frame only. Of roughly 140,000 clones detected, about four fifths appear once; the ten largest clones hold under 6%. The CDR3 has 16 amino acids. V lost 3 bases, J lost 1 base, and 15 bases lay in between. The germline V gene encodes CDR1 MDHEN and CDR2 SYDVKM. The data are from a study of cytomegalovirus exposure and HLA in healthy donors. For the study at large: A previous analysis identified 100 million to 120 million unique TCR beta sequences derived from some 170 million T cells. The study, taken as a whole, reports: Judged likely to be a sequencing artifact was a cluster of highly shared sequence variants. According to a later analysis, most TCR beta chains associated with CMV appeared HLA-restricted.

The rearrangement joins TRBV28 to TRBJ1-2; D gene uncertain. Sequenced sample: PBMCs. The receptor was derived from a man aged 35 to 55 in good health and CMV-seronegative. The chain's CDR3 is CASSLESGSDNYGYTF. The CDR3 DNA reads TGTGCCAGCAGTTTGGAGAGTGGGTCGGATAACTATGGCTACACCTTC.